The 27 T cell receptor beta chains in this list originate from one sample, sequenced in a study of CD8 T cells in ankylosing spondylitis. Study-wide findings and caveats: Within ankylosing spondylitis blood, a TCR beta motif made up of seven or eight highly homologous variants appeared to be characteristic.

These TCRs' antigens remain unknown. TCRdb fed the 5' RACE reads into MiXCR, producing one record per CDR3 protein. Of a few hundred thousand distinct CDR3 sequences listed, more than 20% were seen once; the top ten hold roughly 16%. The source material was blood, either unsorted or a sorted T cell fraction (not recorded which). These receptors came from a male donor with ankylosing spondylitis.

This clonotype showed up just a few times. J is TRBJ1-1 and V is TRBV9; no definite D call. The germline V gene has CDR1 SGDLS and CDR2 YYNGEE. This CDR3 contains 14 residues. Trimming removed 0 bases from V and 4 bases from J, with 10 bases in between. For the CDR3, the DNA is TGTGCCAGCAGCGTAGCCCCGAGCGGCACTGAAGCTTTCTTT. Encoded protein: CASSVAPSGTEAFF.

The genes are TRBV19 and TRBJ2-1; 8 nucleotides agree with TRBD2. From germline, CDR1 is LNHDA and CDR2 SQIVND (reference sequence). V lost 3 bases and J lost 2; bases outside the gene matches: 3. This CDR3 comprises 15 residues. In DNA, the CDR3 is TGTGCCAGTAGTATCAGCGGGAGTCCCTACAATGAGCAGTTCTTC. Protein sequence: CASSISGSPYNEQFF. The whole variable domain, filled in from reference TRBV19 and TRBJ2-1, reads DGGITQSPKYLFRKEGQNVTLSCEQNLNHDAMYWYRQDPGQGLRLIYYSQIVNDFQKGDIAEGYSVSREKKESFPLTVTSAQKNPTAFYLCASSISGSPYNEQFFGPGTRLTVL.

The chain couples TRBV20-1 to TRBJ2-7, with D perhaps being TRBD1 or TRBD2 (7 bases each). The CDR3 has 12 residues. V was trimmed by 6 bases and J by 4 bases, leaving 13 bases between them. Germline CDR1 and CDR2: DFQATT and SNEGSKA (reference sequence). CDR3 protein: CSAIRGGYEQYF. The CDR3 nucleotides are TGCAGTGCGATCAGGGGGGGATACGAGCAGTACTTC.

This clonotype was found a few times. This chain joins TRBV28 and TRBJ2-7; 7 nucleotides line up with TRBD2. The CDR3 is 15 residues long. Germline V gene data show CDR1 as MDHEN and CDR2 as SYDVKM. The V segment lost 5 bases and the J segment 11 bases; nucleotides outside the gene matches: 18. The CDR3 loop reads CASSPPGGYLVVEYF. The DNA for the CDR3 is TGTGCCAGCAGTCCTCCGGGGGGTTACCTTGTTGTGGAGTACTTC.

This chain connects TRBV12-3 or TRBV12-4 to TRBJ1-2; D may be TRBD1 (6 bases). Trimming cost V 6 bases and J 5 bases, with 22 bases left between them. The CDR3 contains 16 residues. This CDR3 reads CASRLGWAQGVYGYTF. The CDR3 nucleotides read TGTGCCAGCAGACTAGGTTGGGCACAGGGAGTGTATGGCTACACCTTC.

The chain recombines TRBV20-1 with TRBJ2-7; possible D gene TRBD2, 6 bases. This CDR3 is 13 amino acids long. V was clipped by 0 bases and J by 6 bases, with 12 bases between them. Germline V gene lookup returns CDR1 DFQATT and CDR2 SNEGSKA (reference sequence). The CDR3 spells CSARDSGLPEQYF. The CDR3 bases are TGCAGTGCTAGAGACTCGGGACTTCCCGAGCAGTACTTC.

This clonotype was seen many times. V gene TRBV7-2 combines with J gene TRBJ2-5; a weak D match, TRBD2 (6 bases). The CDR3 has 14 residues. Per germline, CDR1 SGHTA and CDR2 FQGNSA. V lost 5 bases and J lost 3, with 13 bases in between. The CDR3 region is CASSQNGLKETQYF. CDR3 bases: TGTGCCAGCAGCCAAAACGGACTAAAAGAGACCCAGTACTTC.

This clonotype was detected a few times. The chain employs TRBV5-1 and TRBJ2-1; no clear D gene. Germline CDR1 SGHRS, CDR2 YFSETQ. The CDR3 extends over 13 amino acids. V was cut by 2 bases and J by 6 bases, with 9 bases left in between. The CDR3 DNA reads TGCGCCAGCAGCTTTGCAGGAGCCAATGAGCAGTTCTTC. This encodes CASSFAGANEQFF.

This rearrangement joins TRBV4-2 to TRBJ2-7; D perhaps matches TRBD2 (6 bases). Trimming took 1 base from V and 3 from J, leaving 16 bases between them. The CDR3 extends over 16 amino acids. The germline V gene has CDR1 LGHNA and CDR2 YNFKEQ. Written as DNA, the CDR3 is TGTGCCAGCAGCCAAGGCCGGGACTCCACCGTCTACGAGCAGTACTTC. Its translation is CASSQGRDSTVYEQYF.

V gene TRBV29-1 combines with J gene TRBJ1-4; D uncertain. V lost 8 bases and J lost 4, with 17 bases in between. CDR3 length: 14 amino acids. The V gene's germline CDR1 is SQVTM and CDR2 ANQGSEA. The CDR3 DNA reads TGCAGCACCCGAGTGAACGGCTTTAATGAAAAACTGTTTTTT. Its translation: CSTRVNGFNEKLFF.

This rearrangement joins TRBV6-6 to TRBJ2-3; D not resolved. Per the germline V gene, CDR1 is MNHNY and CDR2 is SVGAGI (reference sequence). The length of the CDR3 is 11 residues. The V and J ends lost 6 bases and 5 bases respectively, with 6 bases between them. The DNA for the CDR3 is TGTGCCAGCAGGATGGGAGATACGCAGTATTTT. This codes for CASRMGDTQYF.

In this sample, this clonotype turned up many times. The genes are TRBV6-5 and TRBJ2-7; D remains unclear. The germline V gene encodes CDR1 MNHEY and CDR2 SVGAGI. Trimming removed 4 bases at V and 0 bases at J, with 16 bases between. The CDR3 is 16 residues long. The CDR3 region is CASSFSASTGSYEQYF. The CDR3 DNA reads as TGTGCCAGCAGTTTTTCCGCCAGTACGGGCTCCTACGAGCAGTACTTC.

This clonotype showed up many times. The chain employs TRBV29-1 and TRBJ2-5; 13 bases agree with TRBD2. The CDR3 runs to 13 residues. Germline assignment: CDR1 SQVTM and CDR2 ANQGSEA. After removal of 7 bases from V and 4 bases from J, the junction contained 3 bases not matched to a gene. This CDR3 is CSERLAGGETQYF. Here the CDR3 DNA reads TGCAGCGAACGACTAGCGGGAGGAGAGACCCAGTACTTC.

V and J are TRBV20-1 and TRBJ2-2, with 7 bases aligning to TRBD1. Losses at the gene ends were 3 bases for V and 5 bases for J; bases not matched to a gene: 6. The CDR3 spans 14 residues. CDR1 DFQATT and CDR2 SNEGSKA come from the germline V gene (reference sequence). The CDR3 region has the DNA TGCAGTGCTAGCGGGACAGTTAAGACCGGGGAGCTGTTTTTT. This encodes CSASGTVKTGELFF.

The table lists this clonotype with a few counts. V gene TRBV5-6 combines with J gene TRBJ1-2, with 12 bases aligning to TRBD1. Germline V lookup: CDR1 SGHDT, CDR2 YYEEEE. The ends lost 4 bases at V and 5 bases at J; junction bases unmatched: 15. The CDR3 contains 18 residues. The CDR3 region is CASSTYHDGTGGRYGYTF. The CDR3 DNA is TGTGCCAGCAGCACATACCATGATGGGACAGGGGGCAGGTATGGCTACACCTTC.

The rearrangement links TRBV6-1 to TRBJ2-7; 9 bases are a match to TRBD1. The ends lost 7 bases at V and 2 bases at J; junction bases unmatched: 15. CDR3 length: 17 residues. Germline CDR1 and CDR2: MNHNS and SASEGT. CDR3 DNA: TGTGCCAGCAATCCGGGACAGGGCGCATCTGGAGCCTACGAGCAGTACTTC. It yields the protein CASNPGQGASGAYEQYF.

This clonotype was seen more than once but under ten times. The rearrangement joins TRBV20-1 to TRBJ2-7; 9 nucleotides align to TRBD2. Germline loops: CDR1 DFQATT, CDR2 SNEGSKA (reference sequence). This CDR3 is 17 amino acids long. Trimming took 6 bases from V and 2 from J; bases not matched to a gene: 17. CDR3 sequence (DNA): TGCAGTGCGACAGCTGCGACTAGCGGCCGGGGAACCTACGAGCAGTACTTC. It codes for CSATAATSGRGTYEQYF.

The rearrangement joins TRBV7-2 to TRBJ2-3, with 8 bases fitting TRBD1. Germline V lookup: CDR1 SGHTA, CDR2 FQGNSA. The length of the CDR3 is 16 residues. V gave up 2 bases and J gave up 2 bases; unmatched junction bases: 6. CDR3 sequence reads: CASSLRTGGDTDTQYF. CDR3 bases: TGTGCCAGCAGCTTAAGAACAGGGGGTGACACAGATACGCAGTATTTT.

This clonotype has just a few counts. The chain recombines TRBV20-1 with TRBJ2-1; TRBD2 might be the D (5 bases). In germline, CDR1 is DFQATT, CDR2 SNEGSKA (reference sequence). The ends were cut back, 6 bases at V and 3 bases at J, with 15 bases in the middle. CDR3 length: 14 amino acids. The CDR3 sequence is CSAKNRGGYNEQFF. The DNA for the CDR3 is TGCAGTGCGAAAAACAGAGGAGGCTACAATGAGCAGTTCTTC.

This chain links TRBV7-8 with TRBJ2-1; no firm D call. CDR3 length: 14 amino acids. CDR1 is SGHVS and CDR2 is FQNEAQ in the germline V gene. V was trimmed by 5 bases and J by 2 bases, leaving 10 bases between them. The CDR3 DNA reads TGTGCCAGCAGCCTGCCTTTGGCCTACAATGAGCAGTTCTTC. Amino acid sequence: CASSLPLAYNEQFF. Filled out from reference TRBV7-8 and TRBJ2-1, the complete variable domain reads GAGVSQSPRYKVAKRGQDVALRCDPISGHVSLFWYQQALGQGPEFLTYFQNEAQLDKSGLPSDRFFAERPEGSVSTLKIQRTQQEDSAVYLCASSLPLAYNEQFFGPGTRLTVL.

This clonotype was counted between two and nine times. The chain combines TRBV3-1 with TRBJ2-5; TRBD2 is a possible D gene (5 bases). The germline CDR1 and CDR2 sequences are LGHDT and YNNKEL (reference sequence). Trimming pared 5 bases from V and 5 bases from J, leaving 15 bases between. The CDR3 totals 14 residues. In DNA, the CDR3 is TGTGCCAGCAGCTTGAACTCGGCGGGTGAGACCCAGTACTTC. Protein: CASSLNSAGETQYF.

The table lists this clonotype with a few counts. The CDR3: CSALRWMNTEAFF. The CDR3 bases are TGCAGTGCCCTCCGGTGGATGAACACTGAAGCTTTCTTT. The J gene is TRBJ1-1, the V gene TRBV20-1, with no clear D. V dropped 6 bases and J dropped 0 bases, with 11 bases sitting between them. Germline V gene data show CDR1 as DFQATT and CDR2 as SNEGSKA (reference sequence). The CDR3 contains 13 residues.

The CDR3 region has the DNA TGTGCCAGCAGTTACTCAAGAAGGGCGACAACCGAGCAGTACTTC. Translated: CASSYSRRATTEQYF. The chain joins TRBV6-5 to TRBJ2-7; D is unclear. The germline V gene encodes CDR1 MNHEY and CDR2 SVGAGI. Trimming removed 0 bases at V and 6 bases at J, with 15 bases between. The CDR3 extends over 15 amino acids.

This clonotype was found a few times. The chain joins TRBV29-1 to TRBJ1-5; D is possibly TRBD1 (5 bases). This CDR3 contains 13 residues. Looked up from germline, CDR1 is SQVTM and CDR2 is ANQGSEA. Trimming stripped 6 bases from V and 5 bases from J, with 14 bases between. The CDR3 loop is CSVSAGIDQPQHF. The CDR3 region has the DNA TGCAGCGTGAGCGCAGGGATAGATCAGCCCCAGCATTTT. Combining the CDR3 with reference TRBV29-1 and TRBJ1-5 gives the whole variable domain SAVISQKPSRDICQRGTSLTIQCQVDSQVTMMFWYRQQPGQSLTLIATANQGSEATYESGFVIDKFPISRPNLTFSTLTVSNMSPEDSSIYLCSVSAGIDQPQHFGDGTRLSIL.

This clonotype appeared a few times. The chain recombines TRBV20-1 with TRBJ2-3; D is ambiguous. The CDR3 has 12 amino acids. CDR1 is DFQATT and CDR2 is SNEGSKA in the germline V gene (reference sequence). With 4 bases removed from V and 3 bases from J, the gap between germline ends came to 8 bases. The CDR3 here is CSAIGATDTQYF. CDR3 in DNA: TGCAGTGCTATAGGAGCAACAGATACGCAGTATTTT.

This clonotype was counted a few times. This chain joins TRBV28 and TRBJ1-3; D unresolved. Germline CDR1 reads MDHEN; CDR2 reads SYDVKM. The V gene lost 3 bases and the J gene lost 4 bases, with 10 bases spanning the gap. The CDR3 extends over 14 amino acids. The CDR3 DNA is TGTGCCAGCAGTTTGGGAATACAAGGAAACACCATATATTTT. This translates into CASSLGIQGNTIYF.

This chain links TRBV24-1 with TRBJ1-2, with D unclear. Between the trimmed V and J ends, which lost 1 base and 7 bases, there was a span of 6 bases. The CDR3 spans 12 residues. Germline assignment: CDR1 KGHDR and CDR2 SFDVKD. CDR3 amino acids: CATSDFLSGYTF. The CDR3 bases are TGTGCCACCAGTGATTTTCTCAGTGGCTACACCTTC.